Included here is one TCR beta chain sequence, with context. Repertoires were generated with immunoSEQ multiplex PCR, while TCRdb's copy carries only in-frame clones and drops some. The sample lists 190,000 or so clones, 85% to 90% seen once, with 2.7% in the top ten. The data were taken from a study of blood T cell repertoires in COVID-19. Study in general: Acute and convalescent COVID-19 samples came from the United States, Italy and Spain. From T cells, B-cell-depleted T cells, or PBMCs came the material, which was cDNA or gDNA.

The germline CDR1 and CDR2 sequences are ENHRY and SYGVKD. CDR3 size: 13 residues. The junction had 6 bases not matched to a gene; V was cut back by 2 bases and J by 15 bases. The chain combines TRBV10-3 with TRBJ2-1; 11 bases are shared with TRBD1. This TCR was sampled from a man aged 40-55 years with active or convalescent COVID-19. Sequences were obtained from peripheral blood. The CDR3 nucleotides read TGTGCCATCAGTGAGGGGGGACAGGGGGTTTCGTTCTTC. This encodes CAISEGGQGVSFF.